The rows below give T cell receptor beta chains drawn from one sample of a study of cytomegalovirus exposure and HLA in healthy donors. Measured with immunoSEQ multiplex PCR; TCRdb has only the in-frame clones, and not every one. The repertoire table contains about 200,000 clones. Input material: PBMCs. All receptors derive from a boy aged 5-17 years in good health and CMV-seronegative. Each CDR3 is given with its conserved first and last residue. The order of the fields is V gene, D gene, J gene, CDR3 protein, CDR3 DNA. The D gene is left open where the match is weak.

>TRBV27|TRBD1|TRBJ2-1
CASGFRDSYNEQFF
TGTGCCAGCGGTTTTAGGGACAGCTACAATGAGCAGTTCTTC
>TRBV5-5|NA|TRBJ2-7
CASSQTDYEQYF
TGTGCCAGCAGTCAAACAGACTACGAGCAGTACTTC
>TRBV6-1|TRBD1|TRBJ2-1
CASSAGTGYEQFF
TGTGCCAGCAGTGCCGGGACAGGGTATGAGCAGTTCTTC
>TRBV2|TRBD1|TRBJ1-1
CASSSEPGTAEEAFF
TGTGCCAGCAGTTCGGAGCCTGGGACAGCCGAAGAGGCTTTCTTT
>TRBV30|NA|TRBJ2-7
CAWSWGTLYEQYF
TGTGCCTGGAGTTGGGGGACTTTATACGAGCAGTACTTC
>TRBV5-8|NA|TRBJ2-3
CASSVRGTDTQYF
TGTGCCAGCAGTGTTCGGGGGACAGATACGCAGTATTTT
>TRBV9|NA|TRBJ1-1
CASSVFEAGWEFEAFF
TGTGCCAGCAGCGTATTCGAGGCAGGGTGGGAATTTGAAGCTTTCTTT
>TRBV29-1|TRBD1|TRBJ1-1
CSVPGGRGTEAFF
TGCAGCGTTCCAGGGGGAAGGGGCACTGAAGCTTTCTTT
>TRBV7-6|TRBD1|TRBJ2-2
CASSPRQGANTGELFF
TGTGCCAGCAGCCCCAGACAGGGGGCGAACACCGGGGAGCTGTTTTTT
>TRBV15|NA|TRBJ2-5
CATSRDQGYKETQYF
TGTGCCACCAGCAGAGATCAGGGTTACAAAGAGACCCAGTACTTC